The 5 T cell receptor beta chains below come from one sample, sequenced in a study of CD8 T cells in Susac syndrome. Reverse transcription of roughly 0.5 to 1 ug RNA was carried out with random hexamers. Using its own MiXCR run on the immunoSEQ multiplex PCR reads, TCRdb lists one record per CDR3 protein. The sample gives 250,000 to 300,000 distinct CDR3 sequences, about 85% of which show up once; approximately 0.11% is in the top ten. Sequenced input: CD8+ T cells from PBMCs. Every receptor here comes from a human donor with multiple sclerosis.

The chain couples TRBV3-1 to TRBJ2-5; 9 bases line up with TRBD1. In germline, CDR1 is LGHDT, CDR2 YNNKEL (reference sequence). V lost 8 bases to trimming and J lost 2 bases; unmatched junction nucleotides: 15. CDR3 length: 17 residues. CDR3 region: CASGPPGQGGHQETQYF. In nucleotides, the CDR3 is TGTGCCAGCGGACCTCCGGGACAGGGTGGGCATCAAGAGACCCAGTACTTC.

The chain joins TRBV13 to TRBJ2-7; a weak D match, TRBD1 (5 bases). Germline CDR1 is PRHDT and CDR2 is FYEKMQ (reference sequence). V was clipped by 0 bases and J by 1 base, with 13 bases between them. The CDR3 has 16 residues. CDR3 sequence reads: CASSLGLVAGSYEQYF. CDR3 DNA: TGTGCCAGCAGCTTAGGCCTTGTCGCAGGGTCCTACGAGCAGTACTTC.

This chain links TRBV20-1 with TRBJ2-2, with 12 bases lining up with TRBD2. Losses at the gene ends were 3 bases for V and 2 bases for J; bases not matched to a gene: 7. In germline, CDR1 is DFQATT, CDR2 SNEGSKA (reference sequence). This CDR3 comprises 17 residues. Here the CDR3 reads CSARGGLAGPNTGELFF. As DNA, the CDR3 is TGCAGTGCTAGGGGAGGACTAGCGGGACCTAACACCGGGGAGCTGTTTTTT.

This clonotype was picked up one time. CDR3 in amino acids: CASSLAVTSEGDTQYF. CDR3 DNA sequence: TGTGCCAGCAGCTTAGCAGTGACTAGCGAGGGGGATACGCAGTATTTT. The gene calls are TRBV7-2 and TRBJ2-3, with 8 bases identical to TRBD2. V lost 0 bases to trimming and J lost 6 bases; unmatched junction nucleotides: 8. Germline CDR1 reads SGHTA; CDR2 reads FQGNSA. This CDR3 has 16 residues.

The chain has TRBV11-2 and TRBJ1-1; possible D gene TRBD1, 6 bases. The CDR3 covers 16 residues. Between the trimmed V and J ends, which lost 0 bases and 5 bases, there was a span of 16 bases. Germline values: CDR1 SGHAT, CDR2 FQNNGV. The CDR3 sequence is CASSLDNWGGSTEAFF. The DNA of the CDR3 is TGTGCCAGCAGCTTAGATAATTGGGGGGGCTCAACTGAAGCTTTCTTT. The variable domain in full, with the rest retrieved from reference TRBV11-2 and TRBJ1-1, is EAGVAQSPRYKIIEKRQSVAFWCNPISGHATLYWYQQILGQGPKLLIQFQNNGVVDDSQLPKDRFSAERLKGVDSTLKIQPAKLEDSAVYLCASSLDNWGGSTEAFFGQGTRLTVV.